These 18 T cell receptor beta chains originate from one sample sequenced in a study of blood T cell repertoires in COVID-19. Libraries were prepared by immunoSEQ multiplex PCR; TCRdb keeps only in-frame clonotypes and omits some of them. The repertoire consists of tens of thousands of clones, with around 83% occurring once and the leading ten covering approximately 21%. The sequenced sample consisted of peripheral blood. The source of these receptors is a woman aged 80 or over in a cohort sampled during active or convalescent COVID-19.

The chain carries TRBV6-5 and TRBJ2-5, with D perhaps TRBD2 (6 bases). The CDR3 totals 12 residues. Trimming removed 6 bases from V and 5 bases from J, with 10 bases in between. Germline V lookup: CDR1 MNHEY, CDR2 SVGAGI. The CDR3 is CASRTSLETQYF. The CDR3 bases are TGTGCCAGCAGAACTAGCTTGGAGACCCAGTACTTC.

This sequence joins TRBV15 and TRBJ1-6; a possible D gene is TRBD1 (6 bases). The CDR3 extends over 14 amino acids. Trimming cost V 1 base and J 7 bases, with 8 bases left between them. CDR1 is LNHNV and CDR2 is YYDKDF in the germline V gene (reference sequence). CDR3 bases: TGTGCCACCAGCAGAGGAAGGGGGAATTCACCCCTCCACTTT. Amino acids: CATSRGRGNSPLHF.

The J gene is TRBJ2-1, the V gene TRBV28, with a tentative D call TRBD1 (5 bases). Germline assignment: CDR1 MDHEN and CDR2 SYDVKM. The CDR3 loop spans 14 amino acids. V was clipped by 4 bases and J by 5 bases, with 12 bases between them. CDR3 nucleotide sequence: TGTGCCAGCAGTTCCCAGGGATTTAACAATGAGCAGTTCTTC. It yields the protein CASSSQGFNNEQFF. The variable domain in full, completed from reference TRBV28 and TRBJ2-1, reads DVKVTQSSRYLVKRTGEKVFLECVQDMDHENMFWYRQDPGLGLRLIYFSYDVKMKEKGDIPEGYSVSREKKERFSLILESASTNQTSMYLCASSSQGFNNEQFFGPGTRLTVL.

The chain uses TRBV7-2 and TRBJ1-5; 12 bases align to TRBD1. J gave up 7 bases and V 0 bases, and 1 base lay outside the gene matches. Germline values: CDR1 SGHTA, CDR2 FQGNSA. The CDR3 is 15 residues long. The CDR3 sequence: CASSLAGQGAQPQHF. The CDR3 DNA reads TGTGCCAGCAGCTTAGCGGGACAGGGGGCCCAGCCCCAGCATTTT.

The chain couples TRBV7-8 to TRBJ1-2; TRBD1 might be the D (5 bases). The V end lost 3 bases, the J end lost 4 bases, and 30 bases lay between the germline ends. The V gene's germline CDR1 is SGHVS and CDR2 FQNEAQ. The CDR3 has 20 residues. The CDR3 sequence: CASSFRRGSGGSDLFYGYTF. The CDR3 nucleotides read TGTGCCAGCAGCTTTCGACGGGGCAGCGGGGGGTCGGATTTGTTCTATGGCTACACCTTC.

The chain employs TRBV18 and TRBJ1-2; weak D call: TRBD1 (6 bases). CDR1 and CDR2 from the germline V gene are KGHSH and LQKENI. This CDR3 is 13 amino acids long. V was pared by 5 bases and J by 1 base, with 8 bases between. The CDR3 DNA reads TGTGCCAGCTCAATACAGGGTAACTATGGCTACACCTTC. It codes for CASSIQGNYGYTF.

The gene calls are TRBV3-1 (or the pseudogene TRBV3-2) and TRBJ1-3, with D possibly being TRBD1 (5 bases). Trimming stripped 1 base from V and 0 bases from J, with 7 bases between. Germline V gene sequence: CDR1 LGHDT, CDR2 YNNKEL (reference sequence). The length of the CDR3 is 15 residues. This CDR3 reads CASSQVQGSGNTIYF. The CDR3 region has the DNA TGTGCCAGCAGCCAAGTGCAGGGCTCTGGAAACACCATATATTTT.

Only a few counts were recorded for this clone. The rearrangement links TRBV3-1 (or the pseudogene TRBV3-2) to TRBJ2-5; D is unresolved. Deletions cut 4 bases from V and 4 bases from J, with 7 bases between. The CDR3 has 12 amino acids. The germline CDR1 and CDR2 sequences are LGHDT and YNNKEL (reference sequence). The CDR3 sequence is CASSPSAETQYF. CDR3 coding DNA: TGTGCCAGCAGCCCCAGCGCAGAGACCCAGTACTTC.

The chain links TRBV7-9 to TRBJ2-5; the match to TRBD1 covers 7 bases. V was clipped by 7 bases and J by 5 bases; unmatched bases: 7. The germline V gene has CDR1 SEHNR and CDR2 FQNEAQ (reference sequence). This CDR3 region has 13 residues. The CDR3 DNA reads TGTGCCAGCAACAGGGGCTCCTGGGAGACCCAGTACTTC. It translates to CASNRGSWETQYF.

The V gene is TRBV7-2, the J gene TRBJ2-2; 7 bases agree with TRBD2. Trimming took 4 bases from V and 6 from J; bases not matched to a gene: 5. The CDR3 is 14 amino acids. Germline CDR1 and CDR2: SGHTA and FQGNSA. The CDR3 is CASSSGLSAGELFF. DNA for the CDR3: TGTGCCAGCAGCTCGGGACTATCTGCCGGGGAGCTGTTTTTT.

The rearrangement joins TRBV15 to TRBJ2-5, with TRBD2 matching 9 bases. With 6 bases clipped from V and 1 base from J, the junction kept 12 bases outside the gene matches. This CDR3 region has 17 residues. Germline lookup yields CDR1 LNHNV and CDR2 YYDKDF (reference sequence). The CDR3 is CATSPPGLAAFQETQYF. In DNA, the CDR3 is TGTGCCACCAGTCCTCCGGGACTAGCAGCCTTCCAAGAGACCCAGTACTTC.

This sequence joins TRBV9 and TRBJ1-6, with 7 bases matching TRBD1. The ends lost 4 bases at V and 4 bases at J; junction bases unmatched: 8. The CDR3 is made up of 16 amino acids. The germline CDR1 and CDR2 sequences are SGDLS and YYNGEE. The CDR3 bases are TGTGCCAGCAGCCTGACAGGGAATGGGTATAATTCACCCCTCCACTTT. It codes for CASSLTGNGYNSPLHF.

The chain employs TRBV5-1 and TRBJ2-3; possible D gene TRBD2, 5 bases. The V gene lost 4 bases and the J gene lost 2 bases, with 17 bases spanning the gap. Germline-derived CDR1 and CDR2 are SGHRS and YFSETQ. CDR3 length: 16 amino acids. The CDR3 region has the DNA TGCGCCAGCAGCCCCGGTCTGAGCGGAACCACAGATACGCAGTATTTT. This gives the protein CASSPGLSGTTDTQYF. Variable domain in full (rest from reference TRBV5-1 and TRBJ2-3): KAGVTQTPRYLIKTRGQQVTLSCSPISGHRSVSWYQQTPGQGLQFLFEYFSETQRNKGNFPGRFSGRQFSNSRSEMNVSTLELGDSALYLCASSPGLSGTTDTQYFGPGTRLTVL.

The chain has TRBV3-1 (or the pseudogene TRBV3-2) and TRBJ1-4; 8 bases match TRBD1. The V gene end was trimmed by 5 bases and the J gene end by 8 bases; junction bases not matched to a gene: 10. In germline, CDR1 is LGHDT, CDR2 YNNKEL (reference sequence). CDR3 length: 15 amino acids. The CDR3 region is CASSFRQGIREKLFF. The CDR3 region has the DNA TGTGCCAGCAGCTTTAGACAGGGGATAAGGGAAAAACTGTTTTTT.

The rearrangement uses TRBV5-1 and TRBJ1-1; 8 bases align to TRBD1. The CDR3 has 15 residues. Trimming took 0 bases from V and 8 from J; bases not matched to a gene: 9. Per the germline V gene, CDR1 is SGHRS and CDR2 is YFSETQ. The CDR3 DNA reads TGCGCCAGCAGCTTGGAGGGACAGGTCGGGAGGGAAGCTTTCTTT. It is translated as CASSLEGQVGREAFF.

The rearrangement joins TRBV4-2 to TRBJ2-7; TRBD2 agrees at 15 bases. This CDR3 is built from 15 residues. The junction had 6 bases not matched to a gene; V was cut back by 3 bases and J by 9 bases. Germline assignment: CDR1 LGHNA and CDR2 YNFKEQ. DNA of the CDR3: TGTGCCAGCAGCCAGGGGGGACTAGCGGGAGGTTCGCAGTACTTC. The encoded protein is CASSQGGLAGGSQYF.

The chain uses TRBV28 and TRBJ1-5; a weak D match, TRBD1 (5 bases). This CDR3 has 14 amino acids. Germline V gene sequence: CDR1 MDHEN, CDR2 SYDVKM. The germline V and J ends were trimmed by 4 bases and 6 bases, with 13 bases remaining between them. Here the CDR3 DNA reads TGTGCCAGCAGTTCCGGGGGATCGGGTCAGCCCCAGCATTTT. Translated, it gives CASSSGGSGQPQHF.

A single count supports this clone. The V call is TRBV18, the J call TRBJ2-5; D is ambiguous. CDR1 KGHSH and CDR2 LQKENI come from the germline V gene. This CDR3 spans 13 amino acids. Trimming took off 4 bases at V and 4 bases at J, with 10 bases between the two ends. Written as DNA, the CDR3 is TGTGCCAGCTCACGAGAGGATCTAGAGACCCAGTACTTC. Protein: CASSREDLETQYF.